This TCR beta chain emerged from a study of blood T cell repertoires in COVID-19. This clone was detected only a few times. CDR1 and CDR2 from the germline V gene are SEHNR and FQNEAQ (reference sequence). The CDR3 has 15 residues. V dropped 3 bases and J dropped 8; count of bases not matched to a gene: 5. Some clones are missing from TCRdb's copy, which holds only in-frame ones; the method was immunoSEQ multiplex PCR. The top ten clones hold approximately 2.1% of a sample with about 400,000 clones, approximately 91% of them seen once. This clonotype originated in a woman in her 40s with acute COVID-19. The rearrangement uses TRBV7-9 and TRBJ2-1; 12 nucleotides match TRBD2. Input material: PBMCs or T cells enriched from blood (not recorded which). The CDR3, as DNA: TGTGCCAGCAGCTTTACTAGCGGGGGGATGGATGAGCAGTTCTTC. It translates to CASSFTSGGMDEQFF.